This T cell receptor (beta chain) is from a study of beta chain features in type 1 diabetes. Study as a whole: Patients and healthy donors were similar in age, gender and cell yields.

Study-wide results and caveats: In every one of the four CD4+ subsets, TCRB CDR3s were moderately but significantly shorter in Type 1 diabetes patients. Still unanswered here is whether HLA type influences TCRB rearrangement.

Comments on this clone: Its antigen is not known.

The CDR3 covers 15 residues. V trimming: 4 bases; J trimming: 4 bases; junction bases outside the gene matches: 3. Germline loops: CDR1 SGHVS, CDR2 FQNEAQ. The isolated RNA, all of it, was reverse transcribed, so expressed TCRB transcripts were what got sequenced. Reads from naive, central memory and regulatory T cell samples averaged around 4 million. Sequencing was performed with immunoSEQ multiplex PCR; in TCRdb, only in-frame clones are kept and a portion is missing. The sample carries roughly 70,000 clones, about 50% recorded once. The receptor was derived from a man aged 25 to 40 with type 1 diabetes. The rearrangement joins TRBV7-8 to TRBJ1-5; 11 positions agree with TRBD1. What was sequenced was central memory CD4+ T cells from blood. CDR3 in DNA: TGTGCCAGCAGCTCCCGGGACAGGGGGAATCAGCCCCAGCATTTT. Residues: CASSSRDRGNQPQHF.